This T cell receptor beta chain was recovered during a study of T cells in localized non-small cell lung cancer. A word on this clone: Its antigen is unknown.

The study, taken as a whole, reports: A median about 56 of the top 100 tumor clones appeared in adjacent lung. Measurement of T cell clonality placed uninvolved adjacent lung highest, above the level in tumor. Sequencing, confined to only one tumor region, leaves heterogeneity possible.

Sequencing was performed with immunoSEQ multiplex PCR; in TCRdb, only in-frame clones are kept and a portion is missing. The sample has 45,000 to 60,000 clones; about nine tenths are singletons. CDR3 length: 15 amino acids. The V gene's germline CDR1 is SGHDN and CDR2 FVKESK. The V gene end was trimmed by 4 bases and the J gene end by 0 bases; junction bases not matched to a gene: 5. The sequence derives from a woman aged 35-70 years with stage I lung adenocarcinoma. The starting material was peripheral blood, obtained before any cancer treatment. J is TRBJ2-5 and V is TRBV14; 7 nucleotides agree with TRBD2. The CDR3 nucleotides read TGTGCCAGCAGCCGGACTAGGGTGTACCAAGAGACCCAGTACTTC. As protein: CASSRTRVYQETQYF.